This note documents a single T cell receptor (beta chain) sequence. The data are from a study of identical twins. The CDR3 runs 17 residues. V dropped 0 bases and J dropped 0 bases, with 11 bases sitting between them. The germline CDR1 and CDR2 sequences are ENHRY and SYGVKD. TCRdb ran MiXCR on the 5' RACE reads and lists one entry per CDR3 protein. Among 200,000 to 300,000 distinct CDR3 sequences listed, 7.5% were seen once. The same sample was also used in a study of yellow fever vaccine responses in identical twins.

The chain has TRBV10-3 and TRBJ2-2; the D is unclear. Sample: CD8+ T cells sorted from blood. The source is a woman aged 18-29 years in good health. The CDR3 loop reads CAISESDGPSNTGELFF. The DNA for the CDR3 is TGTGCCATCAGTGAGTCCGACGGCCCCTCGAACACCGGGGAGCTGTTTTTT.